Below, one T cell receptor beta chain is given with its context. Libraries were prepared by immunoSEQ multiplex PCR; TCRdb keeps only in-frame clonotypes and omits some of them. The data hold about 95,000 clones, with roughly nine tenths observed a single time. This sample stems from a study of OX40 agonist ivuxolimab in advanced cancers. Study information: Averaging roughly 60 years in age, with a range of about 23 to 85, the cohort was 65% to 85% male.

The CDR3 contains 15 residues. CDR1 is SGHAT, CDR2 FQDESV, per germline (reference sequence). Trimming pared 3 bases from V and 6 bases from J, leaving 15 bases between. Material: CD4+ or CD8+ T cells sorted from blood, obtained in a trial of the OX40 agonist ivuxolimab. The chain joins TRBV11-1 to TRBJ1-5; D is uncertain. The clonotype comes from an adult with an advanced solid tumor such as melanoma, head and neck, liver or kidney cancer. The CDR3 bases are TGTGCCAGCAGCTTGGAGGCAGGTAGAGGTCAGCCCCAGCATTTT. Its protein product is CASSLEAGRGQPQHF.